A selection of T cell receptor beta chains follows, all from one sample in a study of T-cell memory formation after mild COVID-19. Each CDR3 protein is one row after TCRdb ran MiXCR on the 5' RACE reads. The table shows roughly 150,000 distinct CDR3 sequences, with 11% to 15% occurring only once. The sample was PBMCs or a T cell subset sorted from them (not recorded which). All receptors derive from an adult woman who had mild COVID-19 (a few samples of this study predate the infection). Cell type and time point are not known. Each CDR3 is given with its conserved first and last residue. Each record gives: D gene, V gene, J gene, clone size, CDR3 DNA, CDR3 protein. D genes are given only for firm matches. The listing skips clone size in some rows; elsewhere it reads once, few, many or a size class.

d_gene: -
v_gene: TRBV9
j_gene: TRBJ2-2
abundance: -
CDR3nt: TGTGCCAGCAGCGTGGGGGGGGCCAACACCGGGGAGCTGTTTTTT
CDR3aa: CASSVGGANTGELFF

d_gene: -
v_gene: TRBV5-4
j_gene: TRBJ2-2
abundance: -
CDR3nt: TGTGCCAGCAGGCCGTGGATCAGCGAGAACACCGGGGAGCTGTTTTTT
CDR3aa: CASRPWISENTGELFF

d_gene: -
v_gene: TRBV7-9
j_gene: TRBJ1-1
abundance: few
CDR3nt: TGTGCCAGCAGCTTAGGCCGGTACGCTTTCTTT
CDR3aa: CASSLGRYAFF

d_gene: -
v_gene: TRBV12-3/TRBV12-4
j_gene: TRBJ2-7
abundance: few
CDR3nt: TGTGCCAGCAGTTTAGGGGGGTATGCCCGGGAGCAGTACTTC
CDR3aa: CASSLGGYAREQYF

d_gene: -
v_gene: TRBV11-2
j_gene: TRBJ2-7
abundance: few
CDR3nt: TGTGCCAGCAGCGGTGCGGGACTGACCTACGAGCAGTACTTC
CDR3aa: CASSGAGLTYEQYF

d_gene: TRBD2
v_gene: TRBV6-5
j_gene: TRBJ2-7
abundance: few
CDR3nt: TGTGCCAGCAGTTCCCTACTAGCGGGAGAGGGGGCCTACGAGCAGTACTTC
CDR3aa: CASSSLLAGEGAYEQYF

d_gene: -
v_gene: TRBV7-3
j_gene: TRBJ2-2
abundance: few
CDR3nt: TGTGCCAGCAGCTTACTCAATACCGGGGAGCTGTTTTTT
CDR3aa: CASSLLNTGELFF

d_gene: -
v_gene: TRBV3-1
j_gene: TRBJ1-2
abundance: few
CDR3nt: TGTGCCAGCAGCCAAGTCAATGACAGGACCTATGGCTACACCTTC
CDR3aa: CASSQVNDRTYGYTF

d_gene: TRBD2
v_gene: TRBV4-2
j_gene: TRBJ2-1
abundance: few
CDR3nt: TGTGCCAGCAGCCTCCCCGTCAAACAGCGGGAGGTTGATGAGCAGTTCTTC
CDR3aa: CASSLPVKQREVDEQFF

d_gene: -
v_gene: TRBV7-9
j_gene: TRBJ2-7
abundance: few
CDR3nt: TGTGCCAGCAGCTTAGCAACGGTGGGACCTTCCTACGAGCAGTACTTC
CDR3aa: CASSLATVGPSYEQYF

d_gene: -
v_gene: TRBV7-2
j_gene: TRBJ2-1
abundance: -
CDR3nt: TGTGCCAGCAGCTTCGAGGGTAGCTCCTACAATGAGCAGTTCTTC
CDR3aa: CASSFEGSSYNEQFF

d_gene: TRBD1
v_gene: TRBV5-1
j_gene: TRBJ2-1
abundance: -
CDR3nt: TGCGCCAGCAGCCATTACAGGGGAAGTAATGAGCAGTTCTTC
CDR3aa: CASSHYRGSNEQFF

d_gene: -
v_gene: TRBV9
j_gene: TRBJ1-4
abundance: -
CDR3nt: TGTGCCAGCAGCGAGCGAAAGGGGACTAATGAAAAACTGTTTTTT
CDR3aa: CASSERKGTNEKLFF

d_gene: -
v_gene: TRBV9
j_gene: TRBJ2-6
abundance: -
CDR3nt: TGTGCCAGCAGCGTCAACCCAGCGCAGCCGAGCTCTGGGGCCAACGTCCTGACTTTC
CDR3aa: CASSVNPAQPSSGANVLTF

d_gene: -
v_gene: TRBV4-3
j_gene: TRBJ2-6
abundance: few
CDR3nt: TGCGCCAGCAGCCTTCGGGCCCCCGAGGATGGGGCCAACGTCCTGACTTTC
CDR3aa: CASSLRAPEDGANVLTF

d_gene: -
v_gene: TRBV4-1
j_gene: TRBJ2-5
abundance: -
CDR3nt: TGCGCCAGCAGAGATCAGGGGGGTCAAGAGACCCAGTACTTC
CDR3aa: CASRDQGGQETQYF

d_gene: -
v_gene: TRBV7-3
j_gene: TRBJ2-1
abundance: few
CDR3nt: TGTGCCAGCAGCCGGTGGGGGGCCGGGAATGAGCAGTTCTTC
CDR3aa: CASSRWGAGNEQFF

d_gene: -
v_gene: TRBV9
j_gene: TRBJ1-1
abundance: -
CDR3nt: TGTGCCAGCTCGGGCGGGGACGCTGAAGCTTTCTTT
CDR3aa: CASSGGDAEAFF

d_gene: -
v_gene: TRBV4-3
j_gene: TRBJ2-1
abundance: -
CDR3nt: TGCGCCAGCAGCCAAGATATGACCTATGAGCAGTTCTTC
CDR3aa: CASSQDMTYEQFF

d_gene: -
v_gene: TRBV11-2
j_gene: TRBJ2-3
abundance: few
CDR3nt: TGTGCCAGCAGCTTCATTAGCGACCCCCCGGCCGACGCGCAGTATTTT
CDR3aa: CASSFISDPPADAQYF

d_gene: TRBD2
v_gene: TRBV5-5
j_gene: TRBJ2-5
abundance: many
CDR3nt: TGTGCCAGCAGCTTGGGGCTAGCGGGGGGAATACAAGAGACCCAGTACTTC
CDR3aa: CASSLGLAGGIQETQYF

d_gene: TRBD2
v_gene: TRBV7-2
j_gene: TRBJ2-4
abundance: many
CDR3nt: TGTGCCAGCAGCTCTAGCGGGGGGGGTTCGCTCAACATTCAGTACTTC
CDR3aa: CASSSSGGGSLNIQYF

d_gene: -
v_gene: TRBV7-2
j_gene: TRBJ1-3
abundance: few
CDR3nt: TGTGCCAGCCTCGTGGGGACGGGAAACACCATATATTTT
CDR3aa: CASLVGTGNTIYF

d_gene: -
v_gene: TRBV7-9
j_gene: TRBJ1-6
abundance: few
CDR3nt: TGTGCCAGCAGCCCTCCGGACCCATATGCGAATTCACCCCTCCACTTT
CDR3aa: CASSPPDPYANSPLHF

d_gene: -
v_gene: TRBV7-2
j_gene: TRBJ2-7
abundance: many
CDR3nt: TGTGCCATTCTGGGGGGACCCTACGAGCAGTACTTC
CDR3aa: CAILGGPYEQYF

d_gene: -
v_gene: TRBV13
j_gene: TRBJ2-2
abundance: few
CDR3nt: TGTGCCAGCAGCTTAGGAGAAGTCACCGGGGAGCTGTTTTTT
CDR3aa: CASSLGEVTGELFF

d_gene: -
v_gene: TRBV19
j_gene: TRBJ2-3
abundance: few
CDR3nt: TGTGCCAGTACCGGGGCGGATACGCAGTATTTT
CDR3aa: CASTGADTQYF

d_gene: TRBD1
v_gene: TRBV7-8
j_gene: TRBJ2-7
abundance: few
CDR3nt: TGTGCCAGCAGCTTTCAGGGGGCTGGCGAGCAGTACTTC
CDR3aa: CASSFQGAGEQYF

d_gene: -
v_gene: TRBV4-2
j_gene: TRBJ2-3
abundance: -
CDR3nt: TGTGCCAGCAGCCATTCGAGCTGGAGGGCTAGCACAGATACGCAGTATTTT
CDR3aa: CASSHSSWRASTDTQYF

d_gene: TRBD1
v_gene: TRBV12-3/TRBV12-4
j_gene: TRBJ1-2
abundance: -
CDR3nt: TGTGCCAGCAGTCCCCCCAGGGGGGATAACTATGGCTACACCTTC
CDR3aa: CASSPPRGDNYGYTF

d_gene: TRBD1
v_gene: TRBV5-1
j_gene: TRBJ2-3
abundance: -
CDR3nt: TGCGCCAGCAGCAAGCTGGGACAGCCCCCCACAGATACGCAGTATTTT
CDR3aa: CASSKLGQPPTDTQYF

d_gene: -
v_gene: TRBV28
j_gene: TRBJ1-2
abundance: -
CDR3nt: TGTGCCAGCACCGAAGTGGGCGGGAGCTATGGCTACACCTTC
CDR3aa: CASTEVGGSYGYTF

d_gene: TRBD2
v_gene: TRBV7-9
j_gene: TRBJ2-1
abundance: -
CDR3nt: TGTGCCAGCAGCTCCCCCAGGACTAGGAACCCCAATGAGCAGTTCTTC
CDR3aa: CASSSPRTRNPNEQFF

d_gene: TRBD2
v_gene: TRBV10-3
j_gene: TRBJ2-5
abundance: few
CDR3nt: TGTGCCATCAGTGACCCCCGAGCGGGAGCCCAAGAGACCCAGTACTTC
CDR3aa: CAISDPRAGAQETQYF

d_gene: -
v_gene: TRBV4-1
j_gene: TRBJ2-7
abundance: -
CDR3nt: TGCGCCAGCAGCCAACTACGGGGCACTTACGAGCAGTACTTC
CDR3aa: CASSQLRGTYEQYF

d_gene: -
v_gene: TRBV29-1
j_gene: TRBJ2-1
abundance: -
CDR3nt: TGCAGCGTTGAAATTAAGGGTAATGAGCAGTTCTTC
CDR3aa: CSVEIKGNEQFF

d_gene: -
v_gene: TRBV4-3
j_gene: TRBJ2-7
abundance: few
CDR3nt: TGCGCCAGCAGCCAAGATTTGCGGAGATTGACCTACGAGCAGTACTTC
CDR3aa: CASSQDLRRLTYEQYF

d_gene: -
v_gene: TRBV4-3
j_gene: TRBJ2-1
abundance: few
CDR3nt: TGCGCCAGCAGCCAGGACACCGGGACTCCGGCCAATGAGCAGTTCTTC
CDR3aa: CASSQDTGTPANEQFF

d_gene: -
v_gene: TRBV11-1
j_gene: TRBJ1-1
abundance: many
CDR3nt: TGTGCCAGCAGCTTAGGCGCCCCGTATGAAGCTTTCTTT
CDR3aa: CASSLGAPYEAFF

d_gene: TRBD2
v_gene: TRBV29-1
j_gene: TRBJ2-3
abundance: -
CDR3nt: TGCAGCGTCTTACACCGGGGACTAGCGACCCTGGGGCCAGATACGCAGTATTTT
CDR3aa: CSVLHRGLATLGPDTQYF

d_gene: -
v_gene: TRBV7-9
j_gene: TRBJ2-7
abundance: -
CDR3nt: TGTGCCACCTCCCCCGGGTCAGGGTTTTACGAGCAGTACTTC
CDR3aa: CATSPGSGFYEQYF

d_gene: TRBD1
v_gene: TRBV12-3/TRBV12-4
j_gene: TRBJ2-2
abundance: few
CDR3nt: TGTGCCAGCAGTGCCGGACAGGGTATAGGCACCGGGGAGCTGTTTTTT
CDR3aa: CASSAGQGIGTGELFF

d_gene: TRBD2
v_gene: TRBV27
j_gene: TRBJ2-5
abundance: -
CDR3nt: TGTGCCAGCAGTTTGGCTAGCGGGGGGGCTGAGATCCAGTACTTC
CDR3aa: CASSLASGGAEIQYF

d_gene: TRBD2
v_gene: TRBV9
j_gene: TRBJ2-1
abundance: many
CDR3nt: TGTGCCAGCAGCCCAAGACTAGCGGGAGCGGGGTCCTACAATGAGCAGTTCTTC
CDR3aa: CASSPRLAGAGSYNEQFF

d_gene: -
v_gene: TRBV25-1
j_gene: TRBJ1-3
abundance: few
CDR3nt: TGTGCCAGCAGTGAAATTGAGGGAGCTGGAAACACCATATATTTT
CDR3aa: CASSEIEGAGNTIYF

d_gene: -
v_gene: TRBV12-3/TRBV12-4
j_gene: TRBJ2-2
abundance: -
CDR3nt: TGTGCCAGCAGACGGGTTCTCGACACCGGGGAGCTGTTTTTT
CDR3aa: CASRRVLDTGELFF

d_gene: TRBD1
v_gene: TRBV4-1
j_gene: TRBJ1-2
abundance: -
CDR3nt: TGCGCCAGCAGGGGACAGGGAAGGCGTTCGGATGGCTACACCTTC
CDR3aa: CASRGQGRRSDGYTF

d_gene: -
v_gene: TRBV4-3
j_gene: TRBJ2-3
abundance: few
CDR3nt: TGCGCCAGCAGCCAAGAGAGGGCGGTCACAGATACGCAGTATTTT
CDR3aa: CASSQERAVTDTQYF

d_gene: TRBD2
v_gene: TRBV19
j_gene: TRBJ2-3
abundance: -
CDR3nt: TGTGCCAGTAGACAGCGGGAGGGCCCACACAGTGATACGCAGTATTTT
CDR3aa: CASRQREGPHSDTQYF

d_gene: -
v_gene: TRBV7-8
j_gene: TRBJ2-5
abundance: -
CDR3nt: TGTGCCAGCAGCTTATTGACGCAACCCCAAGAGACCCAGTACTTC
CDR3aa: CASSLLTQPQETQYF

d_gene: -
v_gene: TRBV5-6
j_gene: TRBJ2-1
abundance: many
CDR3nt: TGTGCCAGCAGCTTATCCGGTCCGGGTGAGCAGTTCTTC
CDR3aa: CASSLSGPGEQFF

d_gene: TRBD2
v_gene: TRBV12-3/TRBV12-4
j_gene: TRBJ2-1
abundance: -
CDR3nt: TGTGCCAGCAGCCTTACTAGCGGGAGGGTCAATGAGCAGTTCTTC
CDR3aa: CASSLTSGRVNEQFF

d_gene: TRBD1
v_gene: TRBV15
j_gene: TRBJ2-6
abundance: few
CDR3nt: TGTGCCACCGAACAGGGGTCTGGGGCCAACGTCCTGACTTTC
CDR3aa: CATEQGSGANVLTF

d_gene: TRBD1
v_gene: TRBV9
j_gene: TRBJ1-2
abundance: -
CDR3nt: TGTGCCAGCAGCGTAAGTCCCGAAGGACAGGGGGCCTATGGCTACACCTTC
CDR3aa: CASSVSPEGQGAYGYTF

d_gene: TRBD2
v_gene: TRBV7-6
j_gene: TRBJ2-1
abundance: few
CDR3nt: TGTGCCAGCAGCTTAGTCGGGCTAGCGGACTACAATGAGCAGTTCTTC
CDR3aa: CASSLVGLADYNEQFF

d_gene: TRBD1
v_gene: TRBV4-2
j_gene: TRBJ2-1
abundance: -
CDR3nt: TGTGCCAGCAGCCTTCAGGGGGCCTACAATGAGCAGTTCTTC
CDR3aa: CASSLQGAYNEQFF